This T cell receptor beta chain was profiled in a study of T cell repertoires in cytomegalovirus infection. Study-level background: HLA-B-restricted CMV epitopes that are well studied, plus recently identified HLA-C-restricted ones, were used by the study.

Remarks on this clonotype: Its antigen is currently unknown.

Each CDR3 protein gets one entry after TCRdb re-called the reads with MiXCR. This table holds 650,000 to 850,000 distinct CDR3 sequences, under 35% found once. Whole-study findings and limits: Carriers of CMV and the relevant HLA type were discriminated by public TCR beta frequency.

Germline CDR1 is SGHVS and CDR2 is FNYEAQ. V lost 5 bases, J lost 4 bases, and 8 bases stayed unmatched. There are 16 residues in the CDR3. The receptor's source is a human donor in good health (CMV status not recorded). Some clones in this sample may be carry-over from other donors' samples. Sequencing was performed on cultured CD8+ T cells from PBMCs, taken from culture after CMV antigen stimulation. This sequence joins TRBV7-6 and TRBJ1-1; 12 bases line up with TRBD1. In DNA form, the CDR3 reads TGTGCCAGCAGCGTCCCGGGACAGGGGGCGAGCACTGAAGCTTTCTTT. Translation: CASSVPGQGASTEAFF.